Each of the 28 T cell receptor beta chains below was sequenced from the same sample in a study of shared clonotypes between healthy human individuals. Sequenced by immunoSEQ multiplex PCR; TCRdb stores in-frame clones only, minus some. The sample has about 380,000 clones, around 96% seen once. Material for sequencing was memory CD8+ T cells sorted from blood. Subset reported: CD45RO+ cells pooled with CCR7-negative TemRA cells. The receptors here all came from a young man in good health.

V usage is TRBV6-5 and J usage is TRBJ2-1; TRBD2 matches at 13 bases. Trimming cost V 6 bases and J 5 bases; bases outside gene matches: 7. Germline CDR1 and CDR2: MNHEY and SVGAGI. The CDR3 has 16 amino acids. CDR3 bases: TGTGCCAGCAGCTACACCGGACTAGCGGGGGACAATGAGCAGTTCTTC. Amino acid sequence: CASSYTGLAGDNEQFF.

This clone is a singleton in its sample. The CDR3 loop is CASSVRGDRGSGNTIYF. The CDR3 DNA reads as TGTGCCAGCAGCGTTAGAGGCGACAGGGGGTCTGGAAACACCATATATTTT. This chain connects TRBV9 to TRBJ1-3; 9 bases align to TRBD1. This CDR3 comprises 17 residues. V gave up 2 bases and J gave up 1 base; unmatched junction bases: 7. In germline, CDR1 is SGDLS, CDR2 YYNGEE. The whole variable domain, filled in from reference TRBV9 and TRBJ1-3, reads DSGVTQTPKHLITATGQRVTLRCSPRSGDLSVYWYQQSLDQGLQFLIQYYNGEERAKGNILERFSAQQFPDLHSELNLSSLELGDSALYFCASSVRGDRGSGNTIYFGEGSWLTVV.

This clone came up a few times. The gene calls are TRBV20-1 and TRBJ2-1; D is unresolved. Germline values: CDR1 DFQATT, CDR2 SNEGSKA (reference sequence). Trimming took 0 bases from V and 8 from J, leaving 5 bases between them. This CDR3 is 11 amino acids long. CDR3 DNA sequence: TGCAGTGCTAGAGATCGGTATGAGCAGTTCTTC. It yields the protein CSARDRYEQFF.

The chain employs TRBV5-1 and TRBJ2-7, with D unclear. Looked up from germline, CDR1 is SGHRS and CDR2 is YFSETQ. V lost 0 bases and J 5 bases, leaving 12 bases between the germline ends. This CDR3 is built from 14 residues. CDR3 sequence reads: CASSLGRINDEQYF. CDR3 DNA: TGCGCCAGCAGCTTGGGCCGAATAAACGACGAGCAGTACTTC.

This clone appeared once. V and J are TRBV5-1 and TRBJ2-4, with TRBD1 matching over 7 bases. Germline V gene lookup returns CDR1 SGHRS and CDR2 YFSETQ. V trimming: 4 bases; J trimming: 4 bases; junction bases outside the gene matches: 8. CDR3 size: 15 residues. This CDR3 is CASSGLDRDKNIQYF. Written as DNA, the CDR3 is TGCGCCAGCAGCGGCCTCGACAGGGATAAAAACATTCAGTACTTC.

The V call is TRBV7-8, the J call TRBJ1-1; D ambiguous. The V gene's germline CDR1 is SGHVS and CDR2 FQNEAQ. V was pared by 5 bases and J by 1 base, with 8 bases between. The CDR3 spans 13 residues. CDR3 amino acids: CASSATENTEAFF. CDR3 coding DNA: TGTGCCAGCAGCGCCACAGAGAACACTGAAGCTTTCTTT.

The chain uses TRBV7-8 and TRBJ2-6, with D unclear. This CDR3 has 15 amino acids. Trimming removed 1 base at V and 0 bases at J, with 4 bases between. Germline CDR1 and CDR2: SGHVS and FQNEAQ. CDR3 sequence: CASSLGSSGANVLTF. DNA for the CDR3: TGTGCCAGCAGCTTAGGGTCCTCTGGGGCCAACGTCCTGACTTTC.

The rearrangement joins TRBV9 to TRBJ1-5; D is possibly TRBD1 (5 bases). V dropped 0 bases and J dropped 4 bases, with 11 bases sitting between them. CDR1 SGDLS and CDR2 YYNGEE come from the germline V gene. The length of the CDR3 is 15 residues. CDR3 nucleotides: TGTGCCAGCAGCGTAGATTGGGACGTTAATCAGCCCCAGCATTTT. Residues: CASSVDWDVNQPQHF.

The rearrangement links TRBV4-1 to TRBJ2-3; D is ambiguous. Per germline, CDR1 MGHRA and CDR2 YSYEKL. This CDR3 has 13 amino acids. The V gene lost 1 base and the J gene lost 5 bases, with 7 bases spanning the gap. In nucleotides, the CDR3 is TGCGCCAGCAGCCAAGTGGGTTTAGATACGCAGTATTTT. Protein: CASSQVGLDTQYF.

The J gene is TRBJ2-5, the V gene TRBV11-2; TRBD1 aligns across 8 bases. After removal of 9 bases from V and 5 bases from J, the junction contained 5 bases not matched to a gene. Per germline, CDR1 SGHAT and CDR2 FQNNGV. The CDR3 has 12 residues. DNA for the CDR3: TGTGCCAGTAAAACAGGGGGGGAGACCCAGTACTTC. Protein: CASKTGGETQYF.

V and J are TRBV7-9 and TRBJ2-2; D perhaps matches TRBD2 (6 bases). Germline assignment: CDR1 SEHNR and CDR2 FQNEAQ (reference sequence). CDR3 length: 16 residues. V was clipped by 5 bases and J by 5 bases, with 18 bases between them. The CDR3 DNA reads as TGTGCCAGCAGCCTCCCGGAGGGGCCTTATACCGGGGAGCTGTTTTTT. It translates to CASSLPEGPYTGELFF.

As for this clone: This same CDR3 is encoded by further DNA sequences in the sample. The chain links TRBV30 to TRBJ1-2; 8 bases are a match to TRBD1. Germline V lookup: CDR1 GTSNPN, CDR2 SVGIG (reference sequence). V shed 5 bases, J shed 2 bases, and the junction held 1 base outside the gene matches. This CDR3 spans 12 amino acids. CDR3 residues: CAWDRGNYGYTF. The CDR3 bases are TGTGCCTGGGACAGGGGAAACTATGGCTACACCTTC.

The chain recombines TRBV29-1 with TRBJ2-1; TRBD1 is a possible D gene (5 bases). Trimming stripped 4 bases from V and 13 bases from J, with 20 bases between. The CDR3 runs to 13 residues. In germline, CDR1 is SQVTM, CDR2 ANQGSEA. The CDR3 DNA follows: TGCAGCGTTGTAGGGGTGTACAGCCCATTCCAGTTCTTC. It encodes CSVVGVYSPFQFF.

The CDR3 bases are TGTGCCAGCAGTGAAGGGACTGGGGCCAACGTCCTGACTTTC. It yields the protein CASSEGTGANVLTF. The J gene is TRBJ2-6, the V gene TRBV25-1; D ambiguous. CDR3 length equals 14 residues. Germline V gene lookup returns CDR1 MGHDK and CDR2 SYGVNS. V was pared by 2 bases and J by 2 bases, with 4 bases between.

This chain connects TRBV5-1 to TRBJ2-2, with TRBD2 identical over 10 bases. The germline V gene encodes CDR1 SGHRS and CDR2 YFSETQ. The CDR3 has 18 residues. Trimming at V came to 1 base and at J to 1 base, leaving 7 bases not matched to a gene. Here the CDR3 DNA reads TGCGCCAGCAGCTTGTTCCTAGCGGGAGAGCGGAACACCGGGGAGCTGTTTTTT. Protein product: CASSLFLAGERNTGELFF.

The CDR3 protein is CAIRGEGNYGYTF. For the CDR3, the DNA is TGTGCCATCAGGGGAGAAGGGAACTATGGCTACACCTTC. This rearrangement joins TRBV10-3 to TRBJ1-2; D gene unclear. V was cut by 6 bases and J by 2 bases, with 10 bases left in between. The CDR3 spans 13 residues. Germline loops: CDR1 ENHRY, CDR2 SYGVKD.

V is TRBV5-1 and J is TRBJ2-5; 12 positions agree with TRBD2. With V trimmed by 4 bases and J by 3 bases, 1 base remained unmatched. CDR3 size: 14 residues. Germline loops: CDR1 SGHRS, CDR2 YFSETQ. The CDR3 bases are TGCGCCAGCAGCCGACTAGCGGGAGAAGAGACCCAGTACTTC. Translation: CASSRLAGEETQYF.

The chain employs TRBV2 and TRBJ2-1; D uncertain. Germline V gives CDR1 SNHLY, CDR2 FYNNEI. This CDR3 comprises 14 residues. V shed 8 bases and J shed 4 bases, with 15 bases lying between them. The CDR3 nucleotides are TGTGCCAGCCTTCGACGGAAACTATACAATGAGCAGTTCTTC. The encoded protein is CASLRRKLYNEQFF. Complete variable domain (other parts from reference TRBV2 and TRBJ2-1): EPEVTQTPSHQVTQMGQEVILRCVPISNHLYFYWYRQILGQKVEFLVSFYNNEISEKSEIFDDQFSVERPDGSNFTLKIRSTKLEDSAMYFCASLRRKLYNEQFFGPGTRLTVL.

DNA for the CDR3: TGCGCCAGCAGCTTGGCTAGCGGGATCCAAGAGACCCAGTACTTC. Its protein is CASSLASGIQETQYF. The chain links TRBV5-1 to TRBJ2-5; 9 nucleotides match TRBD2. The CDR3 spans 15 residues. CDR1 and CDR2 (germline): SGHRS, YFSETQ. J was trimmed by 1 base and V by 0 bases; bases with no gene match: 1.

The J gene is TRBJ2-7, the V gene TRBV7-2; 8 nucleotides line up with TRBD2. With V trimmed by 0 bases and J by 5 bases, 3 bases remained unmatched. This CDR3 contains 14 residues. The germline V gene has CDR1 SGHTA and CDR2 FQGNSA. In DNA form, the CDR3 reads TGTGCCAGCAGCTTAGCGGCGGGGGGCCACGAGCAGTACTTC. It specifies CASSLAAGGHEQYF.

For the CDR3, the DNA is TGTGCCAGCAGCTTGACTAGCGGGAAGGGTGAGCAGTTCTTC. This sequence encodes CASSLTSGKGEQFF. V usage is TRBV9 and J usage is TRBJ2-1; 11 bases fit TRBD2. The germline V gene has CDR1 SGDLS and CDR2 YYNGEE. The CDR3 consists of 14 residues. V lost 4 bases, J lost 9 bases, and 6 bases stayed unmatched.

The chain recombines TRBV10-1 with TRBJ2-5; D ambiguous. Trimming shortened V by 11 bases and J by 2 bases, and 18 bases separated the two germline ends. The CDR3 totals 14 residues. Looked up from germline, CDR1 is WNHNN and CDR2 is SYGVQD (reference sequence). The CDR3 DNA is TGCGCCTCCCGCCCCCTAATCCTACAAGAGACCCAGTACTTC. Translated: CASRPLILQETQYF.

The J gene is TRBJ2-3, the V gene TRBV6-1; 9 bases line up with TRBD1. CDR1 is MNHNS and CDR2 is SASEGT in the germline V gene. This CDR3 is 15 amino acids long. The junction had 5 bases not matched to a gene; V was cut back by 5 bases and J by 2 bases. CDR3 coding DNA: TGTGCCAGCAGTCGGGACAGGGCAAACACAGATACGCAGTATTTT. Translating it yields CASSRDRANTDTQYF.

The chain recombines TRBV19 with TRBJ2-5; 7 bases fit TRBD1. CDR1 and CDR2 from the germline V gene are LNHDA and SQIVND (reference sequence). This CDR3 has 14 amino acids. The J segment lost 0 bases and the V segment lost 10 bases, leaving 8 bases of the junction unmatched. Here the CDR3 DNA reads TGTGCCACCTCACAGGGGCCCTACCAAGAGACCCAGTACTTC. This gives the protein CATSQGPYQETQYF.

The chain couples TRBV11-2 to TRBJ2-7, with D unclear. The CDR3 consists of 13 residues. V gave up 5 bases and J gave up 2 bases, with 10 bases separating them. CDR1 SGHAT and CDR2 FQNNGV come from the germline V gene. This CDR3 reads CASSARPTYEQYF. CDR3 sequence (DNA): TGTGCCAGCAGCGCCCGACCTACCTACGAGCAGTACTTC.

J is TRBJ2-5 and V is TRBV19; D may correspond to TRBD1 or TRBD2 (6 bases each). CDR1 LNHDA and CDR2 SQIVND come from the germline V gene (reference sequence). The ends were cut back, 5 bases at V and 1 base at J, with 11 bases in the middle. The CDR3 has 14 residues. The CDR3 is CASSLEGGQETQYF. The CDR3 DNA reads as TGTGCCAGTAGTCTCGAGGGGGGCCAAGAGACCCAGTACTTC.

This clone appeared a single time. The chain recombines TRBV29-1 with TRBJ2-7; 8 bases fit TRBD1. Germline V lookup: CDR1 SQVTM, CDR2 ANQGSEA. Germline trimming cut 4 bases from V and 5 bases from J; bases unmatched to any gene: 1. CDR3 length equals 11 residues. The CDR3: CSVGTGHEQYF. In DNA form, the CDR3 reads TGCAGCGTTGGGACAGGGCACGAGCAGTACTTC.

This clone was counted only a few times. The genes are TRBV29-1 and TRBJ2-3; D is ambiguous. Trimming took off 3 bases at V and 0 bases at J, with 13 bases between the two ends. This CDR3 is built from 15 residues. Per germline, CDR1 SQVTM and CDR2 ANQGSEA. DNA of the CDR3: TGCAGCGTTGAGGGTGGTGAGACTAGCACAGATACGCAGTATTTT. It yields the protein CSVEGGETSTDTQYF.